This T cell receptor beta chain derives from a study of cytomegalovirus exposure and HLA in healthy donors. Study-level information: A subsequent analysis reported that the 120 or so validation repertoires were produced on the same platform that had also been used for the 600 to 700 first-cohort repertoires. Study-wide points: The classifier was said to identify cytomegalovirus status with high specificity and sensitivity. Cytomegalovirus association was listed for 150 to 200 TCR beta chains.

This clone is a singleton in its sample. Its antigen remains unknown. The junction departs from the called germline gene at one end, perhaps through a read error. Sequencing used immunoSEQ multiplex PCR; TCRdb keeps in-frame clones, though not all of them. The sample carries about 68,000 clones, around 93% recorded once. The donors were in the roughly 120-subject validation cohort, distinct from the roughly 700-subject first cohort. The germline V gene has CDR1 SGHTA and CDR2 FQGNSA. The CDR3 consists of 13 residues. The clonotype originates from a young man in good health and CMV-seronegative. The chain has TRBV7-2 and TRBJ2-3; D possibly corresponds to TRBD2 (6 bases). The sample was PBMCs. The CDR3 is CASSPLGGLLGNF. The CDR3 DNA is TGTGCCAGCAGCCCGCTAGGAGGGCTCTTGGGAAATTTT.